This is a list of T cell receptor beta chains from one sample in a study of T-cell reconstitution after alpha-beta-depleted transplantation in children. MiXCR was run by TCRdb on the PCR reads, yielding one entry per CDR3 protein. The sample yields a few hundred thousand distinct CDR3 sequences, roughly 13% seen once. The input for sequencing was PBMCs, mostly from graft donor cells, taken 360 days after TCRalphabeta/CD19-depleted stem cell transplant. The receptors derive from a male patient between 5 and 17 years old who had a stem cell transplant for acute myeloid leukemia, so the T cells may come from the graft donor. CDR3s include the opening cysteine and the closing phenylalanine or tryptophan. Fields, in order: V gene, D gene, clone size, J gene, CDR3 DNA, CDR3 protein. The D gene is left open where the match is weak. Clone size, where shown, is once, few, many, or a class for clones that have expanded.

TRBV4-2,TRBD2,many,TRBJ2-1,TGTGCCAGCAGCCAAGGGGGGGCTAGCGGGATCCTCGATGAGCAGTTCTTC,CASSQGGASGILDEQFF
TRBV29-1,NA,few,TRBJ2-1,TGCAGCGTTGAAAACGTACTGAGCTCCTACAATGAGCAGTTCTTC,CSVENVLSSYNEQFF
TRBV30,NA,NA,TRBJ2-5,TGTGCCTGGAGTATTGGTTGGCCGGGCTTAGAGACCCAGTACTTC,CAWSIGWPGLETQYF
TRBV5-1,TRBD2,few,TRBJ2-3,TGCGCCAGCGGGCCGGGACTAGTTACAGATACGCAGTATTTT,CASGPGLVTDTQYF
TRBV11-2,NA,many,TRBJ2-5,TGTGCCAGCAGCTCAGCCCTCGGGACCCAGTACTTC,CASSSALGTQYF
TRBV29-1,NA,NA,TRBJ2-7,TGCAGCGTTGCGGAGCTGAACAGGTGGGCCTACGAGCAGTACTTC,CSVAELNRWAYEQYF
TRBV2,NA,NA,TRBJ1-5,TGTGCCAGCAGTATACACAATCAGCCCCAGCATTTT,CASSIHNQPQHF
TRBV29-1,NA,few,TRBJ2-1,TGCAGCGTTGAACCCACCAATGAGCAGTTCTTC,CSVEPTNEQFF
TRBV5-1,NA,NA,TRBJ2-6,TGCGCCAGCAGCTTGTTCCCCACATTGGGTGGCTTGACTGGGGCCAACGTCCTGACTTTC,CASSLFPTLGGLTGANVLTF
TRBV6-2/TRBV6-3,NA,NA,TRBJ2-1,TGTGCCAGCAGTTACTCGATGGGAAACAATGAGCAGTTCTTC,CASSYSMGNNEQFF
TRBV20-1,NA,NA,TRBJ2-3,TGCAGTGCTAGCTCGGACATGTACACAGATACGCAGTATTTT,CSASSDMYTDTQYF
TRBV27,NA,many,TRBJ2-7,TGTGCCAGCAGACCCCGAGGGCTGGGGTTATACGAGCAGTACTTC,CASRPRGLGLYEQYF
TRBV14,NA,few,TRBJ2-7,TGTGCCAGCAGCCAACCGGACGGCTACGAGCAGTACTTC,CASSQPDGYEQYF
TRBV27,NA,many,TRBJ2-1,TGTGCCAGCAGTTTCCCGAACAATGAGCAGTTCTTC,CASSFPNNEQFF
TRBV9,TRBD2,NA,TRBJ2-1,TGTGCCAGCAGCGTAAGACTAGCGGACAATGAGCAGTTCTTC,CASSVRLADNEQFF
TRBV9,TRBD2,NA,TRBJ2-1,TGTGCCAGCAGCTTCACAGTCGGGACTAGCAGCTACAATGAGCAGTTCTTC,CASSFTVGTSSYNEQFF
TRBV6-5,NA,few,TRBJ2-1,TGTGCCAGCAGTTCCGCCTTCTCCTACAATGAGCAGTTCTTC,CASSSAFSYNEQFF
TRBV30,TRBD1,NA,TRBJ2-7,TGTGCCTGGAGTTGGGGACAGGGGGTCTACGAGCAGTACTTC,CAWSWGQGVYEQYF
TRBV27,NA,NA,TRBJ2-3,TGTGCCACCTCAGGATCGGGGTCGCGCGGGTTGGCGATCCTTGGAACGCAGTATTTT,CATSGSGSRGLAILGTQYF
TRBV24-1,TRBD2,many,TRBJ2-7,TGTGCCACCAGTGAGCCCGGACTAGCGGGATCCTACGAGCAGTACTTC,CATSEPGLAGSYEQYF
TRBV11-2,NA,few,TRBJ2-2,TGTGCCAGCAGCTGGTTGGACAGTCGGACCGGGGAGCTGTTTTTT,CASSWLDSRTGELFF
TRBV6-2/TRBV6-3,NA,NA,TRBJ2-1,TGTGCCAGCATCAGGGGCGGGTACAATGAGCAGTTCTTC,CASIRGGYNEQFF